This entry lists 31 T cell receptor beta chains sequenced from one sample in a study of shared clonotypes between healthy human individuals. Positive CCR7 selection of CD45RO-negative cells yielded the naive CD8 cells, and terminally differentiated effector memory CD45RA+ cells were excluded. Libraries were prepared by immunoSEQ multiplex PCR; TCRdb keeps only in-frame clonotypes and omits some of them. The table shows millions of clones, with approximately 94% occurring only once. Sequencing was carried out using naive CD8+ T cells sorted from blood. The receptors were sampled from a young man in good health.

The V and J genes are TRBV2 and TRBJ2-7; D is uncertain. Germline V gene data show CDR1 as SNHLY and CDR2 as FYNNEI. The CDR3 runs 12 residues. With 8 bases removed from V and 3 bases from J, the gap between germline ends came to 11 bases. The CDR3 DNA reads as TGTGCCAGCCGGCCCCTAGGCTACGAGCAGTACTTC. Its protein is CASRPLGYEQYF.

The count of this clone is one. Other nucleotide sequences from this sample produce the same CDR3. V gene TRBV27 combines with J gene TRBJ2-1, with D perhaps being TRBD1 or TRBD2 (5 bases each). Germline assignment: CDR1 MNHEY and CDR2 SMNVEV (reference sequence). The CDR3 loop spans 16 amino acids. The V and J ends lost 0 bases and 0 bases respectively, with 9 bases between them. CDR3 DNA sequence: TGTGCCAGCAGTTTATCCCCAGGGAGCTCCTACAATGAGCAGTTCTTC. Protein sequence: CASSLSPGSSYNEQFF.

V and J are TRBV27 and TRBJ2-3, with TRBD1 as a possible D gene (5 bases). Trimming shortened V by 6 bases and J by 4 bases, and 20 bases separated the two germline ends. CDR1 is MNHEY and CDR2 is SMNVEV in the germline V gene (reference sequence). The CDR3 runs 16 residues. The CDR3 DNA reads TGTGCCAGCAGGTTTTCTGTGGGGCCCTCCCCAGATACGCAGTATTTT. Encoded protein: CASRFSVGPSPDTQYF.

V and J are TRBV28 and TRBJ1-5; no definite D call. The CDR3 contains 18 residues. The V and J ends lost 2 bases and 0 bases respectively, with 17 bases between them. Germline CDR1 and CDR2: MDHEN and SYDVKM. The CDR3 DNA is TGTGCCAGCAGTTTAGGCCCTCTGGAGGTCTATAGCAATCAGCCCCAGCATTTT. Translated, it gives CASSLGPLEVYSNQPQHF. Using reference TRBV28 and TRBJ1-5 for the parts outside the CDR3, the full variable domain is DVKVTQSSRYLVKRTGEKVFLECVQDMDHENMFWYRQDPGLGLRLIYFSYDVKMKEKGDIPEGYSVSREKKERFSLILESASTNQTSMYLCASSLGPLEVYSNQPQHFGDGTRLSIL.

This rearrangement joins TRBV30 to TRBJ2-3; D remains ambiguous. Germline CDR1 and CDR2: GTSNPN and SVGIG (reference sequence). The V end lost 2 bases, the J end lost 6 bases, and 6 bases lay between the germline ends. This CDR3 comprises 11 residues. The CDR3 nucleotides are TGTGCCTGGAGTCAGATGGATACGCAGTATTTT. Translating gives CAWSQMDTQYF. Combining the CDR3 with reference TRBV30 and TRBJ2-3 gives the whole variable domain SQTIHQWPATLVQPVGSPLSLECTVEGTSNPNLYWYRQAAGRGLQLLFYSVGIGQISSEVPQNLSASRPQDRQFILSSKKLLLSDSGFYLCAWSQMDTQYFGPGTRLTVL.

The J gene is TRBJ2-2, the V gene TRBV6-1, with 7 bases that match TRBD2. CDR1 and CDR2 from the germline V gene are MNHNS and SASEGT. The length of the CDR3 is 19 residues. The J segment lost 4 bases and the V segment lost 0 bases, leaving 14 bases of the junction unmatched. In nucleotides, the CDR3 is TGTGCCAGCAGTGAAGCGCTTTGGCCCGGGGAGGGGCGCACCGGGGAGCTGTTTTTT. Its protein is CASSEALWPGEGRTGELFF.

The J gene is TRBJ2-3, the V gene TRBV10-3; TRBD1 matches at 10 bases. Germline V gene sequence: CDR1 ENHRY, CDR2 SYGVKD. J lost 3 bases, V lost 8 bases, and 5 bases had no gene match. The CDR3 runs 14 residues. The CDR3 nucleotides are TGTGCCATCGGGACAGGGGTAGGGACAGATACGCAGTATTTT. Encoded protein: CAIGTGVGTDTQYF.

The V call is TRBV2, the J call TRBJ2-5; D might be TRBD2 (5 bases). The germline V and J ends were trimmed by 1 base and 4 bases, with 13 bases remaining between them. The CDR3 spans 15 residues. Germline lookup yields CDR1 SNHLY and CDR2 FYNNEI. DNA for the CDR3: TGTGCCAGCAGTGAAGGTACGGCAGGAGGAGAGACCCAGTACTTC. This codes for CASSEGTAGGETQYF.

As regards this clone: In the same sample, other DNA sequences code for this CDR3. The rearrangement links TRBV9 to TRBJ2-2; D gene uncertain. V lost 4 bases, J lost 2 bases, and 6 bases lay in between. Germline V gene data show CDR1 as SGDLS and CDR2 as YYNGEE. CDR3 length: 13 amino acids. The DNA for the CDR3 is TGTGCCAGCAGCCCCCCAAACACCGGGGAGCTGTTTTTT. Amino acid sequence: CASSPPNTGELFF.

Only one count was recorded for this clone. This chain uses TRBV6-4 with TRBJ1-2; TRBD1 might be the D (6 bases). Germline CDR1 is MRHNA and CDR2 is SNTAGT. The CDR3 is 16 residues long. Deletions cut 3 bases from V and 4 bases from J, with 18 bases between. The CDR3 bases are TGTGCCAGCAGTGATGTTCCGGGACACTCTAGCTATGGCTACACCTTC. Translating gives CASSDVPGHSSYGYTF.

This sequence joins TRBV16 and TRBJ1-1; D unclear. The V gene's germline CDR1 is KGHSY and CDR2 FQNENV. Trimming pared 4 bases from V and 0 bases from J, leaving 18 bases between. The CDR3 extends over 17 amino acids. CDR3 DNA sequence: TGTGCCAGCAGCCTAGGCATGCGGTGGGGATTGAACACTGAAGCTTTCTTT. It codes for CASSLGMRWGLNTEAFF.

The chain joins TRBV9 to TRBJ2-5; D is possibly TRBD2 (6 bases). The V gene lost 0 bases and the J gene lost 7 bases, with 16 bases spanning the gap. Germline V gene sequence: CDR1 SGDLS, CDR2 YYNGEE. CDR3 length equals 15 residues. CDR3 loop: CASSVDGGTSGTQYF. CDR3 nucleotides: TGTGCCAGCAGCGTAGATGGCGGGACGTCTGGGACCCAGTACTTC.

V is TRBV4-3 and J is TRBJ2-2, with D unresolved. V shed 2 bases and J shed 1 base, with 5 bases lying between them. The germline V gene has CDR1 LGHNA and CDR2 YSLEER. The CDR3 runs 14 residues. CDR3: CASSQRWNTGELFF. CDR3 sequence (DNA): TGCGCCAGCAGCCAAAGGTGGAACACCGGGGAGCTGTTTTTT.

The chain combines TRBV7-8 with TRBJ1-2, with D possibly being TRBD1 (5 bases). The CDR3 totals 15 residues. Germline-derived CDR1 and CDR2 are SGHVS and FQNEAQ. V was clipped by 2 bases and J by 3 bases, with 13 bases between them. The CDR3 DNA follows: TGTGCCAGCAGCTTACAGGGAAGGGATGACTATGGCTACACCTTC. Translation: CASSLQGRDDYGYTF.

The CDR3 bases are TGTGCCAGCAGCTCCTCGACAGACCAGCCCCAGCATTTT. Its protein is CASSSSTDQPQHF. This sequence joins TRBV7-9 and TRBJ1-5; D possibly corresponds to TRBD1 (5 bases). In germline, CDR1 is SEHNR, CDR2 FQNEAQ (reference sequence). The CDR3 spans 13 residues. V was clipped by 4 bases and J by 7 bases, with 11 bases between them.

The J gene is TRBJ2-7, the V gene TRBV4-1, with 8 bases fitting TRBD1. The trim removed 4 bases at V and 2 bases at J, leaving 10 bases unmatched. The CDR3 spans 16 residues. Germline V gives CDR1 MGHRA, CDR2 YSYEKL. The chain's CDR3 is CASSLERTGLTYEQYF. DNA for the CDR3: TGCGCCAGCAGCCTCGAGAGGACAGGGCTAACCTACGAGCAGTACTTC.

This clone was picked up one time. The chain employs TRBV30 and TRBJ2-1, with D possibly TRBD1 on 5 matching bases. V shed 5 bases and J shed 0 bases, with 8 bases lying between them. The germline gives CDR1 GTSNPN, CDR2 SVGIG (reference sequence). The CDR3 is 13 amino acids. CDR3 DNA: TGTGCCTGGGACAGTTACTCCTACAATGAGCAGTTCTTC. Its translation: CAWDSYSYNEQFF.

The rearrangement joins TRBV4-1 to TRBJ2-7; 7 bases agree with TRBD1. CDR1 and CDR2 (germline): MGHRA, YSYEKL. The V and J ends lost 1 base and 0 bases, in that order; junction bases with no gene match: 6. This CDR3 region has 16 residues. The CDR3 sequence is CASSQGTGADSYEQYF. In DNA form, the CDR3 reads TGCGCCAGCAGCCAAGGGACAGGCGCCGACTCCTACGAGCAGTACTTC.

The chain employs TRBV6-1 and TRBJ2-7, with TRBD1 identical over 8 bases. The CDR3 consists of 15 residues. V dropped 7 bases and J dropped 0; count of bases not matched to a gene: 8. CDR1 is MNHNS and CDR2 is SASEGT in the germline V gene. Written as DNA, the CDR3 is TGTGCCAGCAATAGGACAGGGACTTCCTCCTACGAGCAGTACTTC. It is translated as CASNRTGTSSYEQYF.

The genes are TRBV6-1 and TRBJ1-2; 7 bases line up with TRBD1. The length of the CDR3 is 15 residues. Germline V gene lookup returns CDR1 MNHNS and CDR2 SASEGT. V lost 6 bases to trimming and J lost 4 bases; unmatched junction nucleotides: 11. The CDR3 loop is CASRARGQIIYGYTF. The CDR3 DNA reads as TGTGCCAGCAGGGCCCGGGGACAGATAATCTATGGCTACACCTTC.

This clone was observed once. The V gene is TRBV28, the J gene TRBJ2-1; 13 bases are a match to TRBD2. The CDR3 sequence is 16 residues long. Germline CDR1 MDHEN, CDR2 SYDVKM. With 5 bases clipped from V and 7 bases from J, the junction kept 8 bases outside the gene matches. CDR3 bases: TGTGCCAGCAGTACCCCCGGGACTAGCGGGGTGAATGAGCAGTTCTTC. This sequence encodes CASSTPGTSGVNEQFF.

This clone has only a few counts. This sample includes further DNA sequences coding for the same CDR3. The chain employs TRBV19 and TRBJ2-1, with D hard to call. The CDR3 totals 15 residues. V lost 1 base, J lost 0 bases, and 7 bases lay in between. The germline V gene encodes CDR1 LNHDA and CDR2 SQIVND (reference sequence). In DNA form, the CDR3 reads TGTGCCAGTAGTATAGGGCCGAGCTCCTACAATGAGCAGTTCTTC. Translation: CASSIGPSSYNEQFF. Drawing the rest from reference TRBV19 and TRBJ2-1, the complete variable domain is DGGITQSPKYLFRKEGQNVTLSCEQNLNHDAMYWYRQDPGQGLRLIYYSQIVNDFQKGDIAEGYSVSREKKESFPLTVTSAQKNPTAFYLCASSIGPSSYNEQFFGPGTRLTVL.

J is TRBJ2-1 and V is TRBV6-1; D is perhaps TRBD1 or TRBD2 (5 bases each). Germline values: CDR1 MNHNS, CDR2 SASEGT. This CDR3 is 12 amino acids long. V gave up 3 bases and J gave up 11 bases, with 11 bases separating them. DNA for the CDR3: TGTGCCAGCAGTGATGGGACGTTTAAGCAGTTCTTC. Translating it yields CASSDGTFKQFF.

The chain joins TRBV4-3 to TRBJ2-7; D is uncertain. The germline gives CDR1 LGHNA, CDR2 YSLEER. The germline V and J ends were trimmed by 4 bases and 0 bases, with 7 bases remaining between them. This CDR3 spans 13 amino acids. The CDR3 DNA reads TGCGCCAGCAGCCTACAGCCCTCCTACGAGCAGTACTTC. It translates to CASSLQPSYEQYF.

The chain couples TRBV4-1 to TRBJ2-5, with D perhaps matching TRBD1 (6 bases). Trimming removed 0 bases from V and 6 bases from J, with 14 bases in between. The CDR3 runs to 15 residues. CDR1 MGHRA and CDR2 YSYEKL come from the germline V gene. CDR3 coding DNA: TGCGCCAGCAGCCAAGAAGACAGGAGCGTACAGACCCAGTACTTC. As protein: CASSQEDRSVQTQYF.

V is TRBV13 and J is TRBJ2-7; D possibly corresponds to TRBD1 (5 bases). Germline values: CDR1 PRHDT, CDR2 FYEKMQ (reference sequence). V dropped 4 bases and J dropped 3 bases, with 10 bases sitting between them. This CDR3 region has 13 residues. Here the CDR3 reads CASSSGHGYEQYF. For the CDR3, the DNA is TGTGCCAGCAGCTCCGGACACGGCTACGAGCAGTACTTC.

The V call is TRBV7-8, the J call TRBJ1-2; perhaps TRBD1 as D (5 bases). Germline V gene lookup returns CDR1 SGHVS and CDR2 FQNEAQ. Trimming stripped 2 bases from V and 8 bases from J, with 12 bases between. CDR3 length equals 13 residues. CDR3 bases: TGTGCCAGCAGCTTACCGTCAGGGAGCGGCTACACCTTC. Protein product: CASSLPSGSGYTF.

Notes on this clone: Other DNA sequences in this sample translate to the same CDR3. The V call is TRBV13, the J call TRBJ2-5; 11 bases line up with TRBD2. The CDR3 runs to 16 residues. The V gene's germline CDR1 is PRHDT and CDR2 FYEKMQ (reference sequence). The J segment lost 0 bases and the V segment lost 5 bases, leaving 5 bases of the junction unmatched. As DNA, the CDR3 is TGTGCCAGCAGCACCCGGACTAGCGGGTACCAAGAGACCCAGTACTTC. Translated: CASSTRTSGYQETQYF.

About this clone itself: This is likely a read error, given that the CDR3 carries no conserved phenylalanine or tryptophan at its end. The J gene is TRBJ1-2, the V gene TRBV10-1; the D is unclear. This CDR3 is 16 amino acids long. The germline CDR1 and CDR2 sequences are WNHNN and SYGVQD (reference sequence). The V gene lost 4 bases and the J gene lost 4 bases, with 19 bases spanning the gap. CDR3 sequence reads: CASSGSVNGKTYGYTL. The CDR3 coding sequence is TGCGCCAGCAGTGGTTCGGTAAACGGAAAGACCTATGGCTACACCTTA.

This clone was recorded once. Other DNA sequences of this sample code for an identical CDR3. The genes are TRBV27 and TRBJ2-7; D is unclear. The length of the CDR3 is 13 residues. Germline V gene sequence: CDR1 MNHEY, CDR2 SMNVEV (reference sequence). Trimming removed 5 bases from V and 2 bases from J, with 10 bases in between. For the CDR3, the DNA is TGTGCCAGCAGTCCCCGGGTTACCTACGAGCAGTACTTC. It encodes CASSPRVTYEQYF.

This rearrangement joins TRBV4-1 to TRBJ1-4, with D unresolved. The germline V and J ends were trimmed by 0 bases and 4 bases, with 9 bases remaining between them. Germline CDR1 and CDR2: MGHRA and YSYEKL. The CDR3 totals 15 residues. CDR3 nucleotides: TGCGCCAGCAGCCAAGAACCAGTTGGTAATGAAAAACTGTTTTTT. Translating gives CASSQEPVGNEKLFF.